The T cell receptor beta chain described here comes from a study of blood T cells in healthy people across ages. Findings and caveats of the study: The unsorted PBMCs prevented any conclusive comparison of naive versus antigen-experienced cells. Higher diversity and more naive CD4+ cells were features of long-lived donors, compared to aged donors.

Concerning this clonotype: Its antigen is still unknown.

The people who gave samples were healthy Caucasians from Russia, aged 6 to 90. Germline V gene sequence: CDR1 LNHNV, CDR2 YYDKDF (reference sequence). V gave up 6 bases and J gave up 1 base, with 6 bases separating them. This CDR3 has 13 amino acids. The use of a sample-barcoded 5' primer and a J-beta primer mix characterized a second PCR of roughly 6 to 11 cycles. TCRdb re-analysed the 5' RACE reads in MiXCR, keeping a single row per CDR3 protein. The table shows 1.8 million or so distinct CDR3 sequences, with 35% to 50% occurring only once. The chain is built from TRBV15 and TRBJ2-2; D remains unclear. Sample: blood. This clonotype originated in a human donor in good health. CDR3 loop: CATSVGNTGELFF. Here the CDR3 DNA reads TGTGCCACCAGTGTGGGGAACACCGGGGAGCTGTTTTTT.